Listed below are T cell receptor beta chains from one sample, sequenced in a study of OX40 agonist ivuxolimab in advanced cancers. Using immunoSEQ multiplex PCR, the repertoire was profiled, and TCRdb retains in-frame clones only, with some absent. This table holds around 60,000 clones, nearly 85% found once. The sequences come from CD4+ or CD8+ T cells sorted from blood, collected in a trial of the OX40 agonist ivuxolimab. All receptors come from an adult with an advanced solid tumor such as melanoma, head and neck, liver or kidney cancer. CDR3s include the opening cysteine and the closing phenylalanine or tryptophan. The D gene is left open where the match is weak. Only part of the rows carry a size: once, few, many, or a class if the clone is expanded.

D	length	V	J	size	DNA	CDR3
TRBD2	13	TRBV28	TRBJ2-7	NA	TGTGCCATCGCGGGGGGGGTTCCCTACGAGCAGTACTTC	CAIAGGVPYEQYF
TRBD2	15	TRBV7-9	TRBJ2-5	NA	TGTGCCAGCAGCTTGGGAGCGGGAGGGTTAGAGACCCAGTACTTC	CASSLGAGGLETQYF
NA	15	TRBV19	TRBJ1-1	NA	TGTGCCAGTAGTTCCCCTGGGGCGGTACGAACTGAAGCTTTCTTT	CASSSPGAVRTEAFF
NA	17	TRBV12-5	TRBJ2-3	NA	TGTGCTAGTGGCCATCTCTCGACTACCGGGTCAAGAGATACGCAGTATTTT	CASGHLSTTGSRDTQYF
NA	14	TRBV28	TRBJ2-1	few	TGTGCCAGCAGCGGGACATGGGGAAACAATGAGCAGTTCTTC	CASSGTWGNNEQFF
NA	14	TRBV5-6	TRBJ1-2	few	TGTGCCAGCAGCTTGGCACAGACGAACTATGGCTACACCTTC	CASSLAQTNYGYTF
TRBD2	14	TRBV27	TRBJ2-5	NA	TGTGCCAGCAGTTTTCGGCGGGAGAGTGAGACCCAGTACTTC	CASSFRRESETQYF
NA	15	TRBV28	TRBJ1-2	NA	TGTGCCAGCAGTTTATACAGGGACACTAACTATGGCTACACCTTC	CASSLYRDTNYGYTF
TRBD1	13	TRBV28	TRBJ2-7	NA	TGTGCCAGCAGTATGACAGGGGCCTACGAGCAGTACTTC	CASSMTGAYEQYF
NA	15	TRBV9	TRBJ1-3	NA	TGTGCCAGCAGCGTAGACCGGGGAACTGGAAACACCATATATTTT	CASSVDRGTGNTIYF
NA	15	TRBV7-2	TRBJ1-5	NA	TGTGCCAGCAGTGAGATGCCGTATAGCAATCAGCCCCAGCATTTT	CASSEMPYSNQPQHF
NA	14	TRBV2	TRBJ2-5	NA	TGTGCCAGCAGTACCCTGAGAACGTCGGAGACCCAGTACTTC	CASSTLRTSETQYF
TRBD2	16	TRBV7-6	TRBJ2-7	once	TGTGCCAGCAGCACGGGACTAGCGGGGTCCTCCTACGAGCAGTACTTC	CASSTGLAGSSYEQYF
NA	17	TRBV9	TRBJ2-2	NA	TGTGCCAGCAGCCCCTTACGTGGAACGGGAGTGGCCGGGGAGCTGTTTTTT	CASSPLRGTGVAGELFF
NA	13	TRBV6-5	TRBJ2-7	once	TGTGCCAGCAGCCCCACACCTTGGGTGGAGCAGTACTTC	CASSPTPWVEQYF
TRBD1	13	TRBV27	TRBJ2-1	NA	TGTGCCAGCAGATCGACAGGGGTAAATGAGCAGTTCTTC	CASRSTGVNEQFF
NA	14	TRBV19	TRBJ2-3	NA	TGTGCCAGTAGAGCCGGGACAAGGGCAGATACGCAGTATTTT	CASRAGTRADTQYF
NA	16	TRBV4-2	TRBJ2-2	NA	TGTGCCAGCAGCCAAGAGGCGGTGACGAACACCGGGGAGCTGTTTTTT	CASSQEAVTNTGELFF
NA	13	TRBV7-7	TRBJ2-5	once	TGTGCCAGCAGCGGGGGGCCGGAAGAGACCCAGTACTTC	CASSGGPEETQYF
NA	15	TRBV11-3	TRBJ2-5	NA	TGTGCCAGCAGTCTCGGACACGCGCGGCAAGAGACCCAGTACTTC	CASSLGHARQETQYF
NA	15	TRBV10-2	TRBJ2-7	NA	TGCGCCAGCAGTGAGTCCGTACCGGGATTCTACGAGCAGTACTTC	CASSESVPGFYEQYF
TRBD2	14	TRBV7-9	TRBJ2-7	NA	TGTGCCAGCAGCTCTCGGGAGGATCCCTACGAGCAGTACTTC	CASSSREDPYEQYF
TRBD2	15	TRBV2	TRBJ2-2	NA	TGTGCCAGCAGCGAACTAGCGGGGGGGCCCGGGGAGCTGTTTTTT	CASSELAGGPGELFF
TRBD2	15	TRBV5-1	TRBJ2-1	once	TGCGCCAGCAGTCTGGGACTAGCTCGGTCCAATGAGCAGTTCTTC	CASSLGLARSNEQFF
NA	14	TRBV10-3	TRBJ2-7	NA	TGTGCCATCAGTGAGTCGTCGGGGAGAGGCGAGCAGTACTTC	CAISESSGRGEQYF
NA	14	TRBV2	TRBJ1-2	once	TGTGCCAGCAGGGGGGGACTCGGCGACTATGGCTACACCTTC	CASRGGLGDYGYTF
NA	12	TRBV6-5	TRBJ2-1	NA	TGTGCCAGCAGTAACTCCGTACGTGAGCAGTTCTTC	CASSNSVREQFF
NA	15	TRBV2	TRBJ2-5	NA	TGTGCCAGCAGGAGGGAGAGCGGACCACAAGAGACCCAGTACTTC	CASRRESGPQETQYF
TRBD1	14	TRBV7-9	TRBJ1-2	NA	TGTGCCAGCAGCGTATCGACAGGGGAACGTGGCTACACCTTC	CASSVSTGERGYTF
TRBD1	15	TRBV6-5	TRBJ2-2	NA	TGTGCCATCTCCCCGACAGGGGCCGGCACCGGGGAGCTGTTTTTT	CAISPTGAGTGELFF
NA	13	TRBV2	TRBJ2-5	once	TGTGCCAGCAGTTTCGACCGCCAAGAGACCCAGTACTTC	CASSFDRQETQYF
TRBD2	15	TRBV28	TRBJ2-1	NA	TGTGCCAGCAGTTTAGTCGGGACTAGCGAAAACGAGCAGTTCTTC	CASSLVGTSENEQFF